This record looks at one TCR beta chain sequence and its context. Its matching antigen is unknown. The table came from immunoSEQ multiplex PCR; TCRdb's copy has only in-frame clones and leaves some out. The sample yields 100,000 to 150,000 clones, about 91% seen once. The data stem from a study of T cell responses to AZD1222 COVID-19 vaccine. Whole-study results and caveats: The sample set comprised mostly white British donors with more females, and clonal diversity was possibly underestimated.

The starting material was peripheral blood, obtained 28 days after the second AZD1222 dose. This receptor was obtained from an adult who received the AZD1222 COVID-19 vaccine.

CDR3 sequence (DNA): TGTGCCAGTAGCGAACAGGGATCCAGCGGCTATGGCTACACCTTC. Translating it yields CASSEQGSSGYGYTF. This sequence joins TRBV19 and TRBJ1-2; tentative D call: TRBD1 (6 bases). CDR3 length equals 15 residues. Germline V gene data show CDR1 as LNHDA and CDR2 as SQIVND (reference sequence). V gave up 6 bases and J gave up 4 bases, with 18 bases separating them.